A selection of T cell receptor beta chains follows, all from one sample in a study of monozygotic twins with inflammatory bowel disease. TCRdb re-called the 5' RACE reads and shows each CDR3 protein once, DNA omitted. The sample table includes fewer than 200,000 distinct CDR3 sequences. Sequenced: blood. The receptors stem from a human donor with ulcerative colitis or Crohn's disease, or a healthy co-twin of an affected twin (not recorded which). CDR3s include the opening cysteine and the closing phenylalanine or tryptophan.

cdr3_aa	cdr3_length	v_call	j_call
CASSLQGRGTEAFF	14	TRBV7-2	TRBJ1-1
CASSYSGTSSYNEQFF	16	TRBV6-5	TRBJ2-1
CASSLVGTNEKLFF	14	TRBV5-1	TRBJ1-4
CAWSVRGPTGYQPQHF	16	TRBV30	TRBJ1-5
CASSLAPHEQYF	12	TRBV7-9	TRBJ2-7
CATSDYRGGYNEQFF	15	TRBV24-1	TRBJ2-1
CSVGLGANVLTF	12	TRBV29-1	TRBJ2-6
CASSWTSGGYEQYF	14	TRBV5-1	TRBJ2-7
CASSDRGYIVLHF	13	TRBV6-4	TRBJ1-5
CASSFTSGTTDTQYF	15	TRBV11-2	TRBJ2-3
CASSARQGAYEQYF	14	TRBV27	TRBJ2-7
CATSDPAFNYGYTF	14	TRBV24-1	TRBJ1-2
CSARVTREIGELFF	14	TRBV20-1	TRBJ2-2
CSASGTGNTEAFF	13	TRBV20-1	TRBJ1-1
CASSRTSYEQYF	12	TRBV7-9	TRBJ2-7
CASSWTGTGVDEQYF	15	TRBV7-2	TRBJ2-7
CASSLASGVTDTQYF	15	TRBV12-3/TRBV12-4	TRBJ2-3
CASSTTGFETQYF	13	TRBV12-3/TRBV12-4	TRBJ2-5
CSVEDPLHGGGGVQETQYF	19	TRBV29-1	TRBJ2-5
CATSRTVRDTDTQYF	15	TRBV15	TRBJ2-3
CSARSLLAGIRETQYF	16	TRBV20-1	TRBJ2-5
CASSQDRAGEAFF	13	TRBV4-2	TRBJ1-1
CSARDQNEQFF	11	TRBV20-1	TRBJ2-1
CASSLGQANTEAFF	14	TRBV12-3/TRBV12-4	TRBJ1-1
CASSLGQGSNEQFF	14	TRBV7-2	TRBJ2-1
CASSLGGTSSNEQFF	15	TRBV7-9	TRBJ2-1
CASSVRGEGYNEQFF	15	TRBV9	TRBJ2-1
CASSLWVRNPAPYNEQFF	18	TRBV7-3	TRBJ2-1
CASSHPSETEAFF	13	TRBV4-1	TRBJ1-1
CATSDPGLAGGEQYF	15	TRBV24-1	TRBJ2-7
CASSPRGLLGYTF	13	TRBV13	TRBJ1-2
CASSLDPSGGTYEQYF	16	TRBV5-1	TRBJ2-7
CASSLGVTDEQFF	13	TRBV28	TRBJ2-1
CASGLVSGDYYEQYF	15	TRBV12-5	TRBJ2-7
CASRLVGDTQYF	12	TRBV7-2	TRBJ2-3
CVPAGILAKNIQYF	14	TRBV24-1	TRBJ2-4
CASSQARGQETQYF	14	TRBV14	TRBJ2-5
CASSQDVSGGWSYEQYF	17	TRBV4-1	TRBJ2-7
CASSERHGYTGELFF	15	TRBV19	TRBJ2-2
CASSQVSLIPRGYTF	15	TRBV14	TRBJ1-2
CASSLKLGSNQPQHF	15	TRBV28	TRBJ1-5
CASSLEGFPDIF	12	TRBV5-4	TRBJ1-2
CASSRGAWNTEAFF	14	TRBV7-9	TRBJ1-1
CASSSILLWGDSTNEKLFF	19	TRBV6-5	TRBJ1-4
CASSLFGSTYEQYF	14	TRBV5-1	TRBJ2-7
CASSYETPPSEQYF	14	TRBV6-6	TRBJ2-7
CASSPTSGQPTDTQYF	16	TRBV7-3	TRBJ2-3
CSAGGPEGKQFF	12	TRBV20-1	TRBJ2-1
CASSETGETQYF	12	TRBV7-6	TRBJ2-5